The clone carrying this T cell receptor (beta chain) has only a few counts. Its specificity is not known. CDR1 is SGDLS and CDR2 is YYNGEE in the germline V gene. V gave up 0 bases and J gave up 3 bases, with 9 bases separating them. The CDR3 loop spans 14 amino acids. This sample was included in a study of cytomegalovirus exposure and HLA in healthy donors. General study findings and limits: The authors enumerated 150 to 200 TCR beta chains as linked to cytomegalovirus.

This PCR relied on a set of 60 Vbeta primers and 13 Jbeta primers. In the authors' methods: A later analysis tallied tens of millions of unique TCR beta chains, approximately 11 million of them shared. The protocol was immunoSEQ multiplex PCR, while the TCRdb copy is restricted to in-frame clones and leaves out a portion. V and J calls and clone size follow that table, whereas D and trimming were derived from the DNA. The sample carries about 110,000 clones, around four fifths recorded once. The rearrangement links TRBV9 to TRBJ1-1, with D perhaps matching TRBD1 (5 bases). The sequencing input was PBMCs. The source of this sequence is a woman aged 60-75 years in good health and CMV-seropositive. CDR3 protein: CASSVGGGDTEAFF. CDR3 nucleotides: TGTGCCAGCAGCGTAGGTGGGGGGGACACTGAAGCTTTCTTT.